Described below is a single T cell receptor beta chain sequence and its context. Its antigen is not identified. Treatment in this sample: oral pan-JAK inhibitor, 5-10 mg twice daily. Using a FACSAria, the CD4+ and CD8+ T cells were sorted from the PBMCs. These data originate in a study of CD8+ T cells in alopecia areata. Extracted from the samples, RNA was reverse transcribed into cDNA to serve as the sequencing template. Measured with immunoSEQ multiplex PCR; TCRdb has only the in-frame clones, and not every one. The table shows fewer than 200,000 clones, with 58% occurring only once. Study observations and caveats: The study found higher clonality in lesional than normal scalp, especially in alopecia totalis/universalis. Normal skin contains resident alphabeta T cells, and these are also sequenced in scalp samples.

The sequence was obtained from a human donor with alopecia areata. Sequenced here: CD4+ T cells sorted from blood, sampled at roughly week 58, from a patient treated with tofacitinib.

CDR3 sequence: CSVADGTNQPQHF. The DNA of the CDR3 is TGCAGCGTTGCCGACGGAACCAATCAGCCCCAGCATTTT. The chain recombines TRBV29-1 with TRBJ1-5; D gene ambiguous. The CDR3 runs to 13 residues. V was shortened by 4 bases and J by 3 bases, with 10 bases between the two germline ends. From germline, CDR1 is SQVTM and CDR2 ANQGSEA.